This TCR beta chain was documented in a study of blood T cell repertoires in COVID-19. Looking at the study overall: Nucleic acid was either cDNA or gDNA, and it came from T cells, B-cell-depleted T cells, or PBMCs.

This clone has a single count. Germline assignment: CDR1 MNHEY and CDR2 SMNVEV (reference sequence). The V and J ends lost 2 bases and 3 bases respectively, with 12 bases between them. The CDR3 length is 15 residues. Source study methods: How many nucleated cells were present was estimated from reference gene primer amplification. Libraries were prepared by immunoSEQ multiplex PCR; TCRdb keeps only in-frame clonotypes and omits some of them. V and J calls and clone size are as listed in that table; D and trimming were resolved from the DNA. The data contain tens of thousands of clones, roughly 78% of them singletons.

V is TRBV27 and J is TRBJ2-3, with a weak D call TRBD1 (5 bases). The origin of this receptor is a man between 65 and 85 years old with acute or convalescent COVID-19. Sequenced: peripheral blood. The CDR3 sequence: CASSLMGDRTDTQYF. The CDR3 coding sequence is TGTGCCAGCAGTTTAATGGGTGACAGAACAGATACGCAGTATTTT.